This TCR beta chain was recorded in a study of T-cell reconstitution after alpha-beta-depleted transplantation in children. Notes on the study in general: Newly made T cells mostly supplied T-cell counts and diversity one year after transplant. For some patients, TCRbeta diversity was high at day 60 because of recipient T cells and thymic progenitors that survived. Reported findings indicate that, about two months after transplant, alpha-beta T cells came from several hundred expanded clones, which were derived from non-depleted graft cells.

Library preparation (for TCRbeta) was performed with unique molecular identifiers. A single record per CDR3 protein comes from TCRdb applying MiXCR to the PCR reads. The table includes 600,000 to 800,000 distinct CDR3 sequences, over 10% detected once. As regards this clonotype: Antigen unknown.

Germline CDR1 is LNHDA and CDR2 is SQIVND (reference sequence). The CDR3 spans 16 residues. Trimming cost V 2 bases and J 0 bases; bases outside gene matches: 3. The rearrangement uses TRBV19 and TRBJ2-1, with 8 bases matching TRBD2. The TCR sequence derives from a girl aged 2 to 9 with congenital amegakaryocytic thrombocytopenia, due to receive a stem cell transplant. The input for sequencing was PBMCs, taken before TCRalphabeta/CD19-depleted stem cell transplant. CDR3 nucleotide sequence: TGTGCCAGTAGTATACAGGGGACTAGCTCCTACAATGAGCAGTTCTTC. It specifies CASSIQGTSSYNEQFF.